This T cell receptor beta chain was captured in a study of OX40 agonist ivuxolimab in advanced cancers. The overall study: Ivuxolimab, an agonistic anti-OX40 (CD134) antibody, was given to patients.

In regard to this clone: What it binds is unknown.

The table came from immunoSEQ multiplex PCR; TCRdb's copy has only in-frame clones and leaves some out. The data show 55,000 to 85,000 clones, with 70% to 90% seen just once and around 2.8% held by the top ten. Trimming stripped 6 bases from V and 10 bases from J, with 30 bases between. The CDR3 is made up of 17 amino acids. CDR1 is MGHRA, CDR2 YSYEKL, per germline. Notes on the study in general: Low clonal expansion, among the lowest seen, marked partial responders at 0.1-3.0 mg/kg. The CD4+ and CD8+ T cells in the blood had expanded clonally by week 6 at 0.1 to 3.0 mg/kg.

V and J are TRBV4-1 and TRBJ1-1, with a tentative D call TRBD1 (6 bases). Here the sequenced sample was CD4+ or CD8+ T cells sorted from blood, taken in a trial of the OX40 agonist ivuxolimab. The origin of this receptor is an adult with an advanced solid tumor such as melanoma, head and neck, liver or kidney cancer. The CDR3 DNA reads as TGCGCCAGCAGTCACCCCGGGGGCGCGAAGAGGGAGCGGGGAGCTTTCTTT. Protein: CASSHPGGAKRERGAFF.